This T cell receptor beta chain was profiled in a study of shared clonotypes between healthy human individuals. The deep-level immunoSEQ assay was used. Data came from immunoSEQ multiplex PCR; TCRdb stores just in-frame clones and leaves some out. This table has around 1 million clones, 76% appearing once. The germline V gene encodes CDR1 SGHKS and CDR2 YYEKEE (reference sequence). V lost 0 bases, J lost 6 bases, and 13 bases lay in between. The CDR3 sequence is 15 residues long. The sequenced material came from memory CD4+ T cells sorted from blood. The subset here: CD45RA-negative fraction. The sequence derives from a man between 18 and 29 years old in good health. The chain has TRBV5-5 and TRBJ1-5; perhaps TRBD1 as D (5 bases). This chain's CDR3 is CASSLAQGRGQPQHF. DNA of the CDR3: TGTGCCAGCAGCTTGGCGCAGGGAAGGGGTCAGCCCCAGCATTTT.